Below are 28 T cell receptor beta chains sequenced from a single sample in a study of blood T cells in healthy people across ages. PCR was performed a second time for about 7 to 11 cycles using a sample-barcoded 5' primer and a J-beta primer mix. TCRdb analysed the 5' RACE reads with MiXCR anew, one entry per CDR3 protein. The profile shows approximately 900,000 distinct CDR3 sequences, 25% to 35% of them singletons. The data were also submitted as part of a second study, on T cells of mothers and their children.

Specimen: blood. These receptors all stem from a woman aged 40 to 50 in good health.

This clonotype showed up just a few times. CDR3 in amino acids: CASRDRGLYGYTF. Here the CDR3 DNA reads TGTGCCAGCCGGGACAGGGGGCTCTATGGCTACACCTTC. V usage is TRBV2 and J usage is TRBJ1-2; 12 bases map to TRBD1. Trimming cost V 8 bases and J 4 bases; bases outside gene matches: 2. The germline V gene encodes CDR1 SNHLY and CDR2 FYNNEI. This CDR3 comprises 13 residues.

The chain employs TRBV7-9 and TRBJ2-6, with TRBD1 matching 7 bases. Trimming cost V 4 bases and J 0 bases; bases outside gene matches: 9. Per the germline V gene, CDR1 is SEHNR and CDR2 is FQNEAQ (reference sequence). The CDR3 extends over 18 amino acids. The CDR3 nucleotides are TGTGCCAGCAGCTCCGCAAGACAGGGCTTCTCTGGGGCCAACGTCCTGACTTTC. Translating gives CASSSARQGFSGANVLTF.

Ten or more counts support this clonotype. V gene TRBV29-1 combines with J gene TRBJ1-2; 9 bases fit TRBD1. J gave up 5 bases and V 6 bases, and 13 bases lay outside the gene matches. The CDR3 spans 15 residues. Germline V CDR1 and CDR2: SQVTM, ANQGSEA. The CDR3 DNA is TGCAGCGTACAACCTGATGGGACAGGGAGATATGGCTACACCTTC. It encodes CSVQPDGTGRYGYTF. Full variable domain (outside the CDR3, taken from reference TRBV29-1 and TRBJ1-2): SAVISQKPSRDICQRGTSLTIQCQVDSQVTMMFWYRQQPGQSLTLIATANQGSEATYESGFVIDKFPISRPNLTFSTLTVSNMSPEDSSIYLCSVQPDGTGRYGYTFGSGTRLTVV.

This clonotype was recorded many times. V is TRBV5-1 and J is TRBJ1-2; D is uncertain. Trimming stripped 1 base from V and 1 base from J, with 11 bases between. The CDR3 consists of 15 residues. From germline, CDR1 is SGHRS and CDR2 YFSETQ. The CDR3 DNA reads as TGCGCCAGCAGCTTGCTTGGGGATGATAACTATGGCTACACCTTC. Residues: CASSLLGDDNYGYTF. Full variable domain (outside the CDR3, taken from reference TRBV5-1 and TRBJ1-2): KAGVTQTPRYLIKTRGQQVTLSCSPISGHRSVSWYQQTPGQGLQFLFEYFSETQRNKGNFPGRFSGRQFSNSRSEMNVSTLELGDSALYLCASSLLGDDNYGYTFGSGTRLTVV.

This clonotype appeared many times. This chain connects TRBV7-2 to TRBJ1-1; 9 nucleotides match TRBD1. Looked up from germline, CDR1 is SGHTA and CDR2 is FQGNSA. With 0 bases clipped from V and 4 bases from J, the junction kept 9 bases outside the gene matches. The CDR3 length is 17 residues. The CDR3 protein is CASSLAGQGGQSTEAFF. The CDR3 DNA reads TGTGCCAGCAGCTTAGCGGGACAGGGTGGGCAAAGCACTGAAGCTTTCTTT.

The gene calls are TRBV6-5 and TRBJ1-4; D is uncertain. In germline, CDR1 is MNHEY, CDR2 SVGAGI. The germline V and J ends were trimmed by 2 bases and 3 bases, with 13 bases remaining between them. There are 16 residues in the CDR3. CDR3 amino acids: CASSYGRRQANEKLFF. CDR3 nucleotides: TGTGCCAGCAGTTACGGACGACGGCAGGCTAATGAAAAACTGTTTTTT.

V is TRBV5-1 and J is TRBJ2-2; possible D gene TRBD1, 5 bases. The V gene's germline CDR1 is SGHRS and CDR2 YFSETQ. The V and J ends lost 6 bases and 0 bases respectively, with 9 bases between them. This CDR3 contains 14 residues. The CDR3 region is CASMQGTNTGELFF. CDR3 DNA sequence: TGCGCCAGCATGCAGGGAACGAACACCGGGGAGCTGTTTTTT.

For this clonotype: Germline is not matched at one junction end, which may reflect a read error. The CDR3 DNA sequence: TGTGCCAGCAGCCTCAATGAAAAACGGTTTTTT. It specifies CASSLNEKRFF. This sequence joins TRBV4-2 and TRBJ1-4, with D uncertain. The V gene's germline CDR1 is LGHNA and CDR2 YNFKEQ. The CDR3 is 11 amino acids.

This chain links TRBV7-9 with TRBJ1-1; 9 nucleotides line up with TRBD1. V was clipped by 3 bases and J by 5 bases; unmatched bases: 4. This CDR3 spans 14 amino acids. In germline, CDR1 is SEHNR, CDR2 FQNEAQ (reference sequence). CDR3 DNA: TGTGCCAGCAGCTTGGGGACAGGGTGGACTGAAGCTTTCTTT. Protein sequence: CASSLGTGWTEAFF.

V usage is TRBV5-5 and J usage is TRBJ1-2; D unresolved. CDR1 is SGHKS, CDR2 YYEKEE, per germline (reference sequence). V was trimmed by 1 base and J by 0 bases, leaving 10 bases between them. The CDR3 totals 15 residues. CDR3 nucleotides: TGTGCCAGCAGCTTGAGTCTGGGGTCTAACTATGGCTACACCTTC. It yields the protein CASSLSLGSNYGYTF.

As concerns this clonotype: Germline is not matched at one junction end, which may reflect a read error. In nucleotides, the CDR3 is TGTGCCACCAGCACTAGCGGGGTTGGAGAGGCCCAGTACTTC. It translates to CATSTSGVGEAQYF. The genes are TRBV15 and TRBJ2-5; 9 bases are a match to TRBD2. CDR1 and CDR2 (germline): LNHNV, YYDKDF (reference sequence). The CDR3 is 14 residues long.

Comments on this clonotype: This clone may be a read error of a much larger clone one base away. This chain joins TRBV4-1 and TRBJ2-3, with D tentatively TRBD2 (6 bases). Germline V gives CDR1 MGHRA, CDR2 YSYEKL. The CDR3 spans 16 residues. CDR3 loop: CANSQMEGLRTDTQYF. The CDR3 DNA reads as TGCGCCAACAGCCAAATGGAGGGACTCCGCACAGATACGCAGTATTTT.

V gene TRBV5-1 combines with J gene TRBJ2-5; 7 nucleotides agree with TRBD1. CDR3 length: 17 amino acids. Per germline, CDR1 SGHRS and CDR2 YFSETQ. V was pared by 3 bases and J by 2 bases, with 13 bases of the junction left unmatched. The CDR3 reads CASSSLPPGQTQETQYF. In DNA, the CDR3 is TGCGCCAGCAGCTCGCTTCCTCCGGGACAGACACAAGAGACCCAGTACTTC.

In this sample, this clonotype turned up a few times. This chain joins TRBV12-3 or TRBV12-4 and TRBJ2-5; the D is unclear. The CDR3 length is 15 residues. The ends were cut back, 7 bases at V and 5 bases at J, with 20 bases in the middle. The CDR3, as DNA: TGTGCCAGCAACGACCCGGGCCTCGAGGCGGAGACCCAGTACTTC. It specifies CASNDPGLEAETQYF.

This chain joins TRBV7-3 and TRBJ2-1; TRBD1 agrees at 10 bases. The germline CDR1 and CDR2 sequences are SGHTA and FQGTGA. The CDR3 totals 16 residues. Trimming removed 5 bases from V and 8 bases from J; junction bases left unmatched: 12. The CDR3 DNA sequence: TGTGCCAGCAGCCTAAGATCCGGGACAGGGGTTCATGAGCAGTTCTTC. Protein product: CASSLRSGTGVHEQFF.

The chain links TRBV20-1 to TRBJ2-3; no definite D call. The V end was cut by 5 bases, the J end by 0 bases, with 15 bases between. CDR3 length: 15 amino acids. The germline gives CDR1 DFQATT, CDR2 SNEGSKA (reference sequence). The CDR3 DNA reads as TGCAGTGCTCCATTCACGTACACCAGCACAGATACGCAGTATTTT. This gives the protein CSAPFTYTSTDTQYF.

This clonotype was recorded a few times. DNA of the CDR3: TGTGCCAGCAGTCCTTTTGGGGTGAAGACCCAGTACTTC. Protein sequence: CASSPFGVKTQYF. The J gene is TRBJ2-5, the V gene TRBV28; no clear D. The length of the CDR3 is 13 residues. Germline V gene sequence: CDR1 MDHEN, CDR2 SYDVKM. The V end lost 5 bases, the J end lost 6 bases, and 13 bases lay between the germline ends.

The chain carries TRBV4-3 and TRBJ1-1; no definite D call. Germline CDR1 LGHNA, CDR2 YSLEER. V was clipped by 8 bases and J by 4 bases, with 14 bases between them. The CDR3 loop spans 13 amino acids. CDR3: CASASGWGTEAFF. The CDR3 region has the DNA TGCGCCAGCGCCTCTGGGTGGGGCACTGAAGCTTTCTTT.

As concerns this clonotype: This may stem from a read error, because a much larger clone lies one nucleotide away. The chain employs TRBV15 and TRBJ2-1; no clear D. This CDR3 is 15 amino acids long. Germline CDR1 and CDR2: LNHNV and YYDKDF (reference sequence). V was trimmed by 0 bases and J by 10 bases, leaving 16 bases between them. The CDR3 loop is CATSRDPSVPYEQFF. CDR3 nucleotide sequence: TGTGCCACCAGCAGAGATCCAAGCGTCCCCTACGAGCAGTTCTTC.

CDR3 sequence reads: CASSYKTRGPGNTIYF. The CDR3 coding sequence is TGTGCCAGCAGTTACAAGACGAGGGGGCCTGGAAACACCATATATTTT. The chain has TRBV6-6 and TRBJ1-3; 7 bases fit TRBD1. The trim removed 2 bases at V and 2 bases at J, leaving 6 bases unmatched. The V gene's germline CDR1 is MNHNY and CDR2 SVGAGI (reference sequence). The CDR3 has 16 residues.

This clonotype was observed a few times. The gene calls are TRBV7-9 and TRBJ1-2; D is uncertain. Germline assignment: CDR1 SEHNR and CDR2 FQNEAQ (reference sequence). V was clipped by 5 bases and J by 6 bases, with 19 bases between them. The CDR3 contains 15 residues. The CDR3: CASSLDRTRGNGYTF. Written as DNA, the CDR3 is TGTGCCAGCAGCCTAGACCGGACCCGAGGGAATGGCTACACCTTC.

A few counts support this clonotype. The CDR3 is CASSSTPGSTDTQYF. The CDR3 nucleotides are TGCGCCAGCAGCTCGACGCCGGGATCCACAGATACGCAGTATTTT. The V gene is TRBV5-1, the J gene TRBJ2-3, with D perhaps matching TRBD2 (5 bases). V lost 3 bases and J 2 bases, leaving 13 bases between the germline ends. CDR3 length: 15 amino acids. CDR1 is SGHRS, CDR2 YFSETQ, per germline.

Many counts were recorded for this clonotype. This chain joins TRBV6-5 and TRBJ2-7, with 9 bases lining up with TRBD1. The trim removed 7 bases at V and 2 bases at J, leaving 6 bases unmatched. Germline assignment: CDR1 MNHEY and CDR2 SVGAGI. The CDR3 is made up of 14 amino acids. CDR3 loop: CASTIGQGTYEQYF. The CDR3 DNA follows: TGTGCCAGCACTATCGGACAGGGGACCTACGAGCAGTACTTC.

This clonotype turned up a few times. An end of the junction does not agree with germline; a read error may underlie this. The chain employs TRBV15 and TRBJ2-5, with 8 bases identical to TRBD2. The germline V gene has CDR1 LNHNV and CDR2 YYDKDF (reference sequence). The CDR3 has 14 amino acids. CDR3 DNA sequence: TGTGCCATCAGCACTCGCGGGGGGATGGAGACCCAGTACTTC. This translates into CAISTRGGMETQYF.

The gene calls are TRBV7-3 and TRBJ2-5, with D possibly TRBD2 on 5 matching bases. CDR1 and CDR2 from the germline V gene are SGHTA and FQGTGA. This CDR3 has 13 amino acids. V lost 5 bases and J 5 bases, leaving 12 bases between the germline ends. The CDR3 reads CASSITSYETQYF. The CDR3 nucleotides read TGTGCCAGCAGCATTACTAGTTACGAGACCCAGTACTTC.

This clonotype appeared many times. The chain is built from TRBV29-1 and TRBJ2-3; D is possibly TRBD1 (6 bases). Trimming pared 5 bases from V and 0 bases from J, leaving 18 bases between. This CDR3 comprises 16 residues. CDR1 is SQVTM and CDR2 is ANQGSEA in the germline V gene. CDR3 sequence reads: CSVPIGQSSSTDTQYF. DNA for the CDR3: TGCAGCGTTCCTATCGGACAGAGCTCTAGCACAGATACGCAGTATTTT.

This CDR3 reads CSAIGLAGTNEQYF. The DNA for the CDR3 is TGCAGTGCTATCGGACTAGCGGGGACCAATGAGCAGTACTTC. The rearrangement links TRBV20-1 to TRBJ2-7; 12 nucleotides match TRBD2. Germline trimming cut 4 bases from V and 7 bases from J; bases unmatched to any gene: 8. This CDR3 contains 14 residues. Germline CDR1 reads DFQATT; CDR2 reads SNEGSKA (reference sequence).

This clonotype was picked up a small number of times. The chain combines TRBV6-2 or TRBV6-3 with TRBJ2-1; 9 bases map to TRBD2. This CDR3 contains 15 residues. J gave up 7 bases and V 2 bases, and 6 bases lay outside the gene matches. Germline V gives CDR1 MNHEY, CDR2 SVGEGT. CDR3 nucleotides: TGTGCCAGCAGTTACGGCGGGGGGGGCCAGAATGAGCAGTTCTTC. This encodes CASSYGGGGQNEQFF.